The subject of this entry is one T cell receptor beta chain. The antigen remains undetermined. The entry originates in a study of T cell repertoires in cytomegalovirus infection. The overall study: It can be stated that public TCR beta signatures indicated CMV infection as well as a matching HLA type.

General study points: What dominated the ex vivo response were HLA-C-restricted CMV-specific TCR beta clonotypes. Summed frequency of shared TCR beta families picked out CMV carriers who also had the relevant HLA.

Germline-derived CDR1 and CDR2 are LNHDA and SQIVND (reference sequence). The CDR3 length is 15 residues. The germline V and J ends were trimmed by 6 bases and 0 bases, with 9 bases remaining between them. MiXCR was run by TCRdb on the reads, yielding one entry per CDR3 protein. This sample carries approximately 170,000 distinct CDR3 sequences, approximately 15% of them seen once, and the ten largest clones take 25% to 30%. V gene TRBV19 combines with J gene TRBJ2-6; no clear D. Sequenced: PBMCs. The origin of this receptor is a human donor in good health (CMV status not recorded). Some clones in this sample may be carry-over from other donors' samples. In DNA, the CDR3 is TGTGCCAGTAGCTCCGGGTCCTCTGGGGCCAACGTCCTGACTTTC. Amino acids: CASSSGSSGANVLTF.